The rows below give T cell receptor beta chains drawn from one sample of a study of T cell responses to AZD1222 COVID-19 vaccine. Profiling relied on immunoSEQ multiplex PCR, and the TCRdb table lists in-frame clones only, not all of them. The sample has 150,000 to 200,000 clones; around nine tenths are singletons. The sequencing used peripheral blood, collected 28 days after the second dose of the MenACWY control vaccine. Source of these receptors: an adult who received the MenACWY meningococcal vaccine as a control. CDR3s include the opening cysteine and the closing phenylalanine or tryptophan. A D gene is named only where the DNA matches it firmly. Where a row states a size, it is once, few, many or the class of an expanded clone; other rows omit it.

j_call clone_size d_call v_call cdr3_nt cdr3_aa
TRBJ2-6 NA NA TRBV27 TGTGCCGGGCAAGAGGGACACCTTTCTGGGGCCAACGTCCTGACTTTC CAGQEGHLSGANVLTF
TRBJ1-6 NA TRBD1 TRBV9 TGTGCCAGCAGCGTAGACCAGGGACAGGTTAATTCACCCCTCCACTTT CASSVDQGQVNSPLHF
TRBJ2-4 NA NA TRBV3-1/TRBV3-2 TGTGCCAGCAGCCAAGACTGGACACTAGCCAAAAACATTCAGTACTTC CASSQDWTLAKNIQYF
TRBJ2-1 NA NA TRBV5-1 TGCGCCAGCAGCACCGGGCAGATGGACTACAATGAGCAGTTCTTC CASSTGQMDYNEQFF
TRBJ2-1 NA NA TRBV5-1 TGCGCCAGCAGCTCTCGGGTTAGCGGAGGGGTCTCCTACAATGAGCAGTTCTTC CASSSRVSGGVSYNEQFF
TRBJ1-5 NA NA TRBV27 TGTGCCAGCAGTTTGCGTTCTAGCAATCAGCCCCAGCATTTT CASSLRSSNQPQHF
TRBJ2-1 NA NA TRBV30 TGTGCCTGGAGTGTACGGAGCAGTGAGCAGTTCTTC CAWSVRSSEQFF
TRBJ1-5 NA TRBD1 TRBV2 TGTGCCAGCAGCGAGACAGGGGCCCCAGAGCCCCAGCATTTT CASSETGAPEPQHF
TRBJ1-1 NA NA TRBV7-8 TGTGCCAGCAGCCTAGAGATACACAATGAAGCTTTCTTT CASSLEIHNEAFF
TRBJ2-7 NA NA TRBV6-2/TRBV6-3 TGTGCCAGCAGTTACTCACGGGGGGCGCTTCCGTACGAGCAGTACTTC CASSYSRGALPYEQYF
TRBJ1-4 once TRBD1 TRBV9 TGTGCCAGCAGCGTAGGAGGGACAGGGGGAAATGAAAAACTGTTTTTT CASSVGGTGGNEKLFF
TRBJ1-2 NA NA TRBV29-1 TGCAGCGGTCAAGGGGGAGATGGCTACACCTTC CSGQGGDGYTF
TRBJ1-3 NA NA TRBV15 TGTGCCACCAGCAGAGTGGGGGATCCTGGAAACACCATATATTTT CATSRVGDPGNTIYF
TRBJ1-4 NA TRBD1 TRBV27 TGTGCCAGCAGAGATCAGGGTAGACAGGGTGAAAAACTGTTTTTT CASRDQGRQGEKLFF
TRBJ2-2 NA TRBD2 TRBV4-3 TGCGCCAGCAGCCAAGTGGCCAGCGGGAAAACCGGGGAGCTGTTTTTT CASSQVASGKTGELFF
TRBJ2-5 once TRBD1 TRBV18 TGTGCCAGCTCACCCGTCGACAGGGCGCCGTACCAAGAGACCCAGTACTTC CASSPVDRAPYQETQYF
TRBJ1-3 NA NA TRBV9 TGTGCCAGCAGCGTAGAGACGGAGGGAAACACCATATATTTT CASSVETEGNTIYF
TRBJ1-6 NA NA TRBV2 TGTGCCAGCAGAGGAGGGGTGGCCGGACCCCTCCACTTT CASRGGVAGPLHF
TRBJ2-7 NA TRBD2 TRBV6-5 TGTGCCAGCAGTTACTCGAAGGTAGCGGGGGGCTACGAGCAGTACTTC CASSYSKVAGGYEQYF
TRBJ2-5 NA NA TRBV7-9 TGTGCCAGCAGCTTAGCGAGTACCCAGTACTTC CASSLASTQYF
TRBJ1-4 NA NA TRBV27 TGTGCCAGCAGTTTATCAGGGGTTGAAAAACTGTTTTTT CASSLSGVEKLFF
TRBJ2-7 NA NA TRBV27 TGTGCCAGCAGTCTGGGGGCAGGCACCTACGAGCAGTACTTC CASSLGAGTYEQYF
TRBJ1-1 NA NA TRBV6-5 TGTGCCAGCATACGGGGGAGGCACACTGAAGCTTTCTTT CASIRGRHTEAFF
TRBJ1-3 NA NA TRBV19 TGTGCCTCGGGTGAGGGGAGCTCTGGAAACACCATATATTTT CASGEGSSGNTIYF
TRBJ2-1 NA TRBD2 TRBV5-1 TGCGCCAGCAGCTTGGACCCGGGAGGCAGATTCTCCTACAATGAGCAGTTCTTC CASSLDPGGRFSYNEQFF
TRBJ2-1 NA TRBD2 TRBV5-1 TGCGCCAGCAGCACGGGACTAGCAGGGAATGAGCAGTTCTTC CASSTGLAGNEQFF
TRBJ1-2 NA NA TRBV9 TGTGCCAGCAGAATCCCCGGGGGGCCAGATGGCTACACCTTC CASRIPGGPDGYTF
TRBJ1-3 NA NA TRBV3-1/TRBV3-2 TGTGCCAGCAGCCAAGGGAACACCATATATTTT CASSQGNTIYF
TRBJ2-7 NA NA TRBV4-1 TGCGCCAGCAGCCAAGATAGCGCGGAGCGCTACGAGCAGTACTTC CASSQDSAERYEQYF
TRBJ1-1 NA NA TRBV30 TGTGCCTGGAGTGTAGGGGCATTGAACACTGAAGCTTTCTTT CAWSVGALNTEAFF
TRBJ1-5 once NA TRBV7-9 TGTGCCAGCAGCTTAGGGGCGGATAGCAATCAGCCCCAGCATTTT CASSLGADSNQPQHF
TRBJ2-5 NA TRBD2 TRBV7-2 TGTGCCAGCAGCTTAGGGGGACTAGCGGTGTATGGAGAGACCCAGTACTTC CASSLGGLAVYGETQYF
TRBJ2-7 NA TRBD1 TRBV19 TGTGCCAGTAGTTCCTCCGGGACAGGGTTCGAGCAGTACTTC CASSSSGTGFEQYF
TRBJ2-1 NA NA TRBV7-2 TGTGCCAGCAGCTTCCCCTACAATGAGCAGTTCTTC CASSFPYNEQFF
TRBJ1-2 NA TRBD1 TRBV2 TGTGCCAGCACGTGGACAGGGGGAGACTATGGCTACACCTTC CASTWTGGDYGYTF
TRBJ2-1 NA TRBD2 TRBV6-1 TGTGCCAGCAGTTTAGCGGGAGGGCAGTTCTTC CASSLAGGQFF
TRBJ1-5 NA NA TRBV7-3 TGTGCCAGCAGCCTGACAGCTTATCAGCCCCAGCATTTT CASSLTAYQPQHF
TRBJ2-3 NA NA TRBV15 TGTGCCACCAGCATCCGACATGCAGATACGCAGTATTTT CATSIRHADTQYF
TRBJ2-2 NA TRBD2 TRBV9 TGTGCCAGCAGAGCCGGGACTAGCGGATACACCGGGGAGCTGTTTTTT CASRAGTSGYTGELFF
TRBJ2-7 NA TRBD2 TRBV9 TGTGCCAGCAGCCCCAAAGCGGGACTACTCTCCTACGAGCAGTACTTC CASSPKAGLLSYEQYF
TRBJ1-5 few TRBD1 TRBV5-5 TGTGCCAGCAGCTCGGGACAGGCTAGCAATCAGCCCCAGCATTTT CASSSGQASNQPQHF
TRBJ1-1 NA NA TRBV2 TGTGCCAGCAGTGTTGGGGCGAACACTGAAGCTTTCTTT CASSVGANTEAFF
TRBJ2-1 NA TRBD2 TRBV27 TGTGCCAGCCTAGCGGGCAATGAGCAGTTCTTC CASLAGNEQFF
TRBJ2-1 NA NA TRBV11-2 TGTGCCAGCAGCTTCGCGTCAGTTAGCTCCTACAATGAGCAGTTCTTC CASSFASVSSYNEQFF
TRBJ2-7 NA NA TRBV4-1 TGCGCCAGCAGCCAAGAGGTCAGGGGAAACGAGCAGTACTTC CASSQEVRGNEQYF
TRBJ1-4 NA NA TRBV28 TGTGCCAGCAGTTACCCAGGGTTAGAGGAAAAACTGTTTTTT CASSYPGLEEKLFF
TRBJ2-7 few NA TRBV24-1 TGTGCCACCAGTGATCCGCGTGCGGGGCACACCTACGAGCAGTACTTC CATSDPRAGHTYEQYF
TRBJ2-1 NA NA TRBV6-2/TRBV6-3 TGTGCCAGCAGTTATATAGTTGGGGAAGGTGAGCAGTTCTTC CASSYIVGEGEQFF
TRBJ2-3 once NA TRBV5-4 TGTGCCAGCAGCTTGGCCGGCACAGATACGCAGTATTTT CASSLAGTDTQYF
TRBJ2-2 NA TRBD2 TRBV27 TGTGCCAGTAGCGGGTCTAGCGCTAACACCGGGGAGCTGTTTTTT CASSGSSANTGELFF
TRBJ1-2 NA NA TRBV5-5 TGTGCCAGCAGCTTGGTAGAGTATGGCTACACCTTC CASSLVEYGYTF
TRBJ1-5 NA NA TRBV2 TGTGCCAGCAGCCCCGGGGAGGGTAGGCAGCCCCAGCATTTT CASSPGEGRQPQHF
TRBJ2-1 few NA TRBV19 TGTGCCAGTAGTATTGCCGACAGCCGCGATGAGCAGTTCTTC CASSIADSRDEQFF
TRBJ1-5 NA NA TRBV28 TGTGCCAGCAGTTCCCCTGGGGCCGTTTGGAATCAGCCCCAGCATTTT CASSSPGAVWNQPQHF
TRBJ1-5 NA TRBD1 TRBV19 TGTGCCAGTAGTAGGAGGGGGCCCCCGTGGAATCAGCCCCAGCATTTT CASSRRGPPWNQPQHF